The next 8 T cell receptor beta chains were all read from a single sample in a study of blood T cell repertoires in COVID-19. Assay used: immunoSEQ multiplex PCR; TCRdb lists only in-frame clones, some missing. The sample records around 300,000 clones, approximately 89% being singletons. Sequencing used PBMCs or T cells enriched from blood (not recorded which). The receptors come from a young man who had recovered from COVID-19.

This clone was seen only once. In DNA, the CDR3 is TGTGCCAGCAGTTTATCGGCGGGGGAAGAGAATCAGCCCCAGCATTTT. Its protein is CASSLSAGEENQPQHF. The V and J genes are TRBV27 and TRBJ1-5, with D perhaps matching TRBD1 (5 bases). Germline CDR1 MNHEY, CDR2 SMNVEV (reference sequence). The ends were cut back, 0 bases at V and 4 bases at J, with 13 bases in the middle. This CDR3 contains 16 residues.

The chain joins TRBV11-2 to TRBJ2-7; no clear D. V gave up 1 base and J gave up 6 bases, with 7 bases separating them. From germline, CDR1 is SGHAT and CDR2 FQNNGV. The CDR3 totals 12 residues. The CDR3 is CASSLGRFEQYF. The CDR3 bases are TGTGCCAGCAGCTTAGGCAGATTCGAGCAGTACTTC.

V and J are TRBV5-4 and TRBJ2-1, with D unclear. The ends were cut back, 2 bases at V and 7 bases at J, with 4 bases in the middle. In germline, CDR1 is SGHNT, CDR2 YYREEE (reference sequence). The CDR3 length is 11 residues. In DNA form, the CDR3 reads TGTGCCAGCAGCTTCATGAATGAGCAGTTCTTC. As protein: CASSFMNEQFF.

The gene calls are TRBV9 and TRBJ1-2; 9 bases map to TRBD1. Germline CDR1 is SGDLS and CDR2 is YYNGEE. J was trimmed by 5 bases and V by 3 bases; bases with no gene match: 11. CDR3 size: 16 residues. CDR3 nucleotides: TGTGCCAGCAGCGGCCTCACAGGGGGCAGTTTTTATGGCTACACCTTC. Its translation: CASSGLTGGSFYGYTF.

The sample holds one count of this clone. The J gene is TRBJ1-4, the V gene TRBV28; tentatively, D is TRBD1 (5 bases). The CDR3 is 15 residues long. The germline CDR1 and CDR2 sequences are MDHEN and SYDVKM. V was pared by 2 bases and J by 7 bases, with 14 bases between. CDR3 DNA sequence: TGTGCCAGCAGTTTAGGGTCGCAGGGATCTGAAAAACTGTTTTTT. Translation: CASSLGSQGSEKLFF. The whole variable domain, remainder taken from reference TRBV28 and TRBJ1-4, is DVKVTQSSRYLVKRTGEKVFLECVQDMDHENMFWYRQDPGLGLRLIYFSYDVKMKEKGDIPEGYSVSREKKERFSLILESASTNQTSMYLCASSLGSQGSEKLFFGSGTQLSVL.

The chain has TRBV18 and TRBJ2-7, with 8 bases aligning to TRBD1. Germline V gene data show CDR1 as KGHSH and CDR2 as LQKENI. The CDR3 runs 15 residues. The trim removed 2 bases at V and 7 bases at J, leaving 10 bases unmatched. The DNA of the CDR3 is TGTGCCAGCTCACCAGGGACAGGAGTACTTGGGGAGCAGTACTTC. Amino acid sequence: CASSPGTGVLGEQYF.

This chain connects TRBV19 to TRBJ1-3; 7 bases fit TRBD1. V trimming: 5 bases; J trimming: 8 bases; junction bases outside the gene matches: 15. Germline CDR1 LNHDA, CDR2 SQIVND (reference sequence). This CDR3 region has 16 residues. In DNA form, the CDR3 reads TGTGCCAGTAGTGGGACAGATTCCTCTCTTGGCGACACCATATATTTT. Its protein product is CASSGTDSSLGDTIYF.

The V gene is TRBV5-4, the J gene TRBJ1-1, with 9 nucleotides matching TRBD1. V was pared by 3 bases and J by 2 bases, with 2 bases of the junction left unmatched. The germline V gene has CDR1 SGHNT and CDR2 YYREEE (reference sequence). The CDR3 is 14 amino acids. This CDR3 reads CASSWGQGNTEAFF. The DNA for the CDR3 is TGTGCCAGCAGCTGGGGACAGGGAAACACTGAAGCTTTCTTT.